The following is a TCR beta chain sequence with its context. Its antigen is still unknown. This record comes from a study of T cells in localized non-small cell lung cancer. Study observations and caveats: Out of the top 100 tumor clones, a median 57 were seen in adjacent lung. The study found T cell clonality highest in uninvolved adjacent lung, above tumor.

Trimming at V came to 8 bases and at J to 6 bases, leaving 7 bases not matched to a gene. Looked up from germline, CDR1 is GTSNPN and CDR2 is SVGIG (reference sequence). The CDR3 is 12 residues long. TCRdb's copy holds only in-frame clones and misses some; the assay was immunoSEQ multiplex PCR. The sample contains some 22,000 clones, 70% to 85% of which appear only once. This TCR was sampled from a man aged 40 to 70 with stage I lung adenocarcinoma. The sample here was peripheral blood, taken before any cancer treatment. The chain combines TRBV30 with TRBJ2-1; 7 positions match TRBD2. In DNA, the CDR3 is TGTGCCGGGCGGACTAGTGGCAATGAGCAGTTCTTC. Protein product: CAGRTSGNEQFF.